Included here is one T cell receptor (beta chain) sequence, with context. Its cognate antigen is unknown. Repertoires were generated with immunoSEQ multiplex PCR, while TCRdb's copy carries only in-frame clones and drops some. This table has about 88,000 clones, about nine tenths appearing once. The record originates from a study of graft-versus-host responses after intestinal transplantation. Study-level information: Recipients underwent multivisceral, liver-intestinal, or isolated intestinal transplants. The study gave all recipients anti-thymocyte globulin induction, then tacrolimus and steroids for 2 to 3 years.

This CDR3 region has 13 residues. V trimming: 5 bases; J trimming: 5 bases; junction bases outside the gene matches: 4. Germline-derived CDR1 and CDR2 are SGHAT and FQNNGV. V and J are TRBV11-2 and TRBJ2-5; 8 bases fit TRBD1. The sample consisted of unstimulated CD4+ T cells sorted from spleen or lymph node cells, taken before intestinal transplant. This receptor was identified in a human donor who received an intestinal transplant. The CDR3, as DNA: TGTGCCAGCAGCCCGGACAGGGCCGAGACCCAGTACTTC. Protein sequence: CASSPDRAETQYF. Using reference TRBV11-2 and TRBJ2-5 for the parts outside the CDR3, the full variable domain is EAGVAQSPRYKIIEKRQSVAFWCNPISGHATLYWYQQILGQGPKLLIQFQNNGVVDDSQLPKDRFSAERLKGVDSTLKIQPAKLEDSAVYLCASSPDRAETQYFGPGTRLLVL.